A selection of T cell receptor beta chains follows, all from one sample in a study of blood T cell repertoires in COVID-19. Method: immunoSEQ multiplex PCR; TCRdb's copy keeps in-frame clones and lacks some. The table lists roughly 260,000 clones, roughly 86% of them singletons. Source material: peripheral blood. These receptors all stem from a man in his forties who had recovered from COVID-19. The CDR3 runs from the conserved cysteine through the conserved F or W. Fields, in order: J gene, V gene, D gene, clone size, CDR3 DNA, CDR3 protein. The D gene is left open where the match is weak. Size tells how often a clone was seen (once, few, many) or the class of an expanded clone, and some rows leave it out.

J: TRBJ1-1; V: TRBV4-3; D: TRBD1; size: NA; DNA: TGCGCCAGCAGCCCGCGGGCAGGGGGCGACACTGAAGCTTTCTTT; CDR3: CASSPRAGGDTEAFF
J: TRBJ2-7; V: TRBV19; D: TRBD2; size: NA; DNA: TGTGCCAGTAGCTGGGGTCATGCTGGGGCTAGCGGCTCCTACGAGCAGTACTTC; CDR3: CASSWGHAGASGSYEQYF
J: TRBJ1-1; V: TRBV23-1; D: NA; size: NA; DNA: TGCGCCAGCAGTCCTAGAGATACAGGTAACACTGAAGCTTTCTTT; CDR3: CASSPRDTGNTEAFF
J: TRBJ2-1; V: TRBV10-2; D: TRBD2; size: NA; DNA: TGCGCCAGCACTTTAGCGGGGGGGTCCTACAATGAGCAGTTCTTC; CDR3: CASTLAGGSYNEQFF
J: TRBJ2-7; V: TRBV5-4; D: NA; size: NA; DNA: TGTGCCAGCACTGGGGGCGGGGGAAACCTTTTGGGTGAGCAGTACTTC; CDR3: CASTGGGGNLLGEQYF
J: TRBJ2-7; V: TRBV7-2; D: TRBD1; size: NA; DNA: TGTGCCAGCAGCCCGACGACAGGGGCTCGGAGCGAGCAGTACTTC; CDR3: CASSPTTGARSEQYF
J: TRBJ2-2; V: TRBV18; D: TRBD2; size: NA; DNA: TGTGCCAGCTCACCATTAGCGGGAGGGGCGAACACCGGGGAGCTGTTTTTT; CDR3: CASSPLAGGANTGELFF
J: TRBJ1-1; V: TRBV27; D: TRBD1; size: NA; DNA: TGTGCCAGCAGTCACAGGGGGACTGAAGCTTTCTTT; CDR3: CASSHRGTEAFF
J: TRBJ1-5; V: TRBV7-2; D: NA; size: NA; DNA: TGTGCCAGCAGCTTAGATTTCGGGTATGGGCAGCCCCAGCATTTT; CDR3: CASSLDFGYGQPQHF
J: TRBJ2-6; V: TRBV27; D: NA; size: NA; DNA: TGTGCCAGCAGCTTCGTCCCTGGGGCCAACGTCCTGACTTTC; CDR3: CASSFVPGANVLTF
J: TRBJ2-7; V: TRBV9; D: NA; size: NA; DNA: TGTGCCAGCAGCGTAGGGGGGGACTCTAGCTCCTACGAGCAGTACTTC; CDR3: CASSVGGDSSSYEQYF
J: TRBJ2-2; V: TRBV6-6; D: NA; size: few; DNA: TGTGCCAGCAGTCGATCCAGGGTCTCCGGGGAGCTGTTTTTT; CDR3: CASSRSRVSGELFF
J: TRBJ1-2; V: TRBV6-1; D: NA; size: NA; DNA: TGTGCCAGCAGTGAAGCAGTTGCAGGGCGGTATGGCTACACCTTC; CDR3: CASSEAVAGRYGYTF
J: TRBJ2-1; V: TRBV11-3; D: TRBD2; size: NA; DNA: TGTGCCAGCAGCTTAGGGTCCAGCGGGGGGTTGGAAGAGCAGTTCTTC; CDR3: CASSLGSSGGLEEQFF
J: TRBJ1-1; V: TRBV6-6; D: NA; size: many; DNA: TGTGCCAGCAGGGAACCGCGGGACCTAAACACTGAAGCTTTCTTT; CDR3: CASREPRDLNTEAFF
J: TRBJ1-1; V: TRBV18; D: TRBD1; size: NA; DNA: TGTGCCAGCTCACCACCGATCACAGGGGGGACTGAAGCTTTCTTT; CDR3: CASSPPITGGTEAFF
J: TRBJ2-5; V: TRBV28; D: TRBD2; size: NA; DNA: TGTGCCAGCAGTTTGAGCGGGAGCGTGGAGACCCAGTACTTC; CDR3: CASSLSGSVETQYF
J: TRBJ2-7; V: TRBV7-9; D: TRBD2; size: NA; DNA: TGTGCCAGCAGCTCAATACTCGGGGGGGGCTCCTACGAGCAGTACTTC; CDR3: CASSSILGGGSYEQYF
J: TRBJ1-4; V: TRBV6-5; D: TRBD1; size: NA; DNA: TGTGCCAGCAGTTACACCGGGACAGGACGTGAAAAACTGTTTTTT; CDR3: CASSYTGTGREKLFF
J: TRBJ2-1; V: TRBV25-1; D: NA; size: NA; DNA: TGTGCCAGCCGCGGTAGCGGAACCTACAATGAGCAGTTCTTC; CDR3: CASRGSGTYNEQFF
J: TRBJ2-7; V: TRBV13; D: NA; size: NA; DNA: TGTGCCAGCAGGAGAGGTGGCTACGAGCAGTACTTC; CDR3: CASRRGGYEQYF
J: TRBJ1-5; V: TRBV5-1; D: NA; size: NA; DNA: TGCGCCAGCAGCTTGGAAGGACTTGGCAATCAGCCCCAGCATTTT; CDR3: CASSLEGLGNQPQHF
J: TRBJ2-5; V: TRBV5-1; D: TRBD2; size: once; DNA: TGCGCCAGCAGCCGAGGGACTAGCGGGAGGGAGACCCAGTACTTC; CDR3: CASSRGTSGRETQYF
J: TRBJ2-7; V: TRBV6-5; D: NA; size: once; DNA: TGTGCCAGCAGTTCAGGGGCCTCCTACGAGCAGTACTTC; CDR3: CASSSGASYEQYF
J: TRBJ2-1; V: TRBV3-1/TRBV3-2; D: TRBD2; size: NA; DNA: TGTGCCAGCAGCACCTGGACTAGGGAAAATGAGCAGTTCTTC; CDR3: CASSTWTRENEQFF
J: TRBJ1-4; V: TRBV29-1; D: NA; size: NA; DNA: TGCAGCGTTCGCTACCAGGGTAACCTGTTTTTT; CDR3: CSVRYQGNLFF
J: TRBJ1-5; V: TRBV27; D: NA; size: NA; DNA: TGTGCCAGCAGTTTCACAGGAACAGTTAGCAATCAGCCCCAGCATTTT; CDR3: CASSFTGTVSNQPQHF
J: TRBJ2-5; V: TRBV27; D: TRBD2; size: NA; DNA: TGTGCCAGCAGTCTAACCCGACTAGCGGGCAGACAAGAGACCCAGTACTTC; CDR3: CASSLTRLAGRQETQYF
J: TRBJ2-5; V: TRBV6-5; D: TRBD1; size: NA; DNA: TGTGCCAGCAGCAAAACAGGGGGGCAAGAGACCCAGTACTTC; CDR3: CASSKTGGQETQYF
J: TRBJ2-6; V: TRBV11-2; D: NA; size: NA; DNA: TGTGCCAGCAGCATCGAAGGAGGGGCTGGGGCCAACGTCCTGACTTTC; CDR3: CASSIEGGAGANVLTF
J: TRBJ2-5; V: TRBV7-9; D: NA; size: once; DNA: TGTGCCAGCAGCTTAGGAGGGCAAGAGACCCAGTACTTC; CDR3: CASSLGGQETQYF
J: TRBJ2-7; V: TRBV10-3; D: NA; size: NA; DNA: TGTGCCATCAGTGAAAGTAGCGGACCCTACGAGCAGTACTTC; CDR3: CAISESSGPYEQYF
J: TRBJ2-1; V: TRBV27; D: NA; size: NA; DNA: TGTGCCAGCAGTTTTGTGGGCCGTTACTCAGATGAGCAGTTCTTC; CDR3: CASSFVGRYSDEQFF
J: TRBJ1-5; V: TRBV5-6; D: NA; size: NA; DNA: TGTGCCAGCAGCTTGGGGCAGGGGCTACAGCCCCAGCATTTT; CDR3: CASSLGQGLQPQHF
J: TRBJ2-3; V: TRBV5-4; D: TRBD1; size: NA; DNA: TGTGCCAGCAGCTACCTAGACAGGGGAGACACAGATACGCAGTATTTT; CDR3: CASSYLDRGDTDTQYF
J: TRBJ2-5; V: TRBV18; D: NA; size: NA; DNA: TGTGCCAGCTCACCATTAGGAGGGGAGACCCAGTACTTC; CDR3: CASSPLGGETQYF
J: TRBJ2-1; V: TRBV9; D: NA; size: NA; DNA: TGTGCCAGCAGCGTAGCGGCAGGGAGGAATGAGCAGTTCTTC; CDR3: CASSVAAGRNEQFF
J: TRBJ2-2; V: TRBV29-1; D: TRBD1; size: NA; DNA: TGCAGCGTGACACAGGGGCCGTACACCGGGGAGCTGTTTTTT; CDR3: CSVTQGPYTGELFF
J: TRBJ1-5; V: TRBV6-2/TRBV6-3; D: TRBD1; size: NA; DNA: TGTGCCAGCAGTATGACAGGGGGACAGCCCCAGCATTTT; CDR3: CASSMTGGQPQHF
J: TRBJ2-3; V: TRBV29-1; D: NA; size: NA; DNA: TGCAGCGTTGCCGGGGTAGCAACAGATACGCAGTATTTT; CDR3: CSVAGVATDTQYF
J: TRBJ2-3; V: TRBV9; D: NA; size: NA; DNA: TGTGCCAGCAGCTTATCCGGGTTTACAGATACGCAGTATTTT; CDR3: CASSLSGFTDTQYF
J: TRBJ2-1; V: TRBV7-6; D: TRBD2; size: NA; DNA: TGTGCCAGCAGCTTAACCCTCCGGACTAGCGGAAATGAGCAGTTCTTC; CDR3: CASSLTLRTSGNEQFF
J: TRBJ1-4; V: TRBV5-1; D: NA; size: NA; DNA: TGCGCCAGCAGCTTGGCCGCGGCCAAGAATGAAAAACTGTTTTTT; CDR3: CASSLAAAKNEKLFF
J: TRBJ2-3; V: TRBV9; D: NA; size: NA; DNA: TGTGCCAGCAGCCGTGATCCCGGTGACACAGATACGCAGTATTTT; CDR3: CASSRDPGDTDTQYF
J: TRBJ2-3; V: TRBV12-5; D: NA; size: NA; DNA: TGTGCTAGTGGTTTGTTGAGGGATACGCAGTATTTT; CDR3: CASGLLRDTQYF
J: TRBJ2-1; V: TRBV3-1/TRBV3-2; D: TRBD2; size: NA; DNA: TGTGCCAGCAGATTGAGCGGGAGAAATGAGCAGTTCTTC; CDR3: CASRLSGRNEQFF
J: TRBJ2-3; V: TRBV2; D: TRBD2; size: NA; DNA: TGTGCCAGCAGTGTGAGTGGAGGTTTCGGACTAGCGGGGCGAGATACGCAGTATTTT; CDR3: CASSVSGGFGLAGRDTQYF
J: TRBJ1-5; V: TRBV6-5; D: NA; size: once; DNA: TGTGCCAGCAGCCCCCGTCGGCTGAGGGATCAGCCCCAGCATTTT; CDR3: CASSPRRLRDQPQHF
J: TRBJ2-3; V: TRBV21-1; D: NA; size: NA; DNA: TGTGCCAGCAGCAAATTGGGCAGATCTAGCGGGAGTCGTGGCACAGATACGCAGTATTTT; CDR3: CASSKLGRSSGSRGTDTQYF
J: TRBJ2-3; V: TRBV30; D: NA; size: NA; DNA: TGTGCCTGGATCCGACGCGGGTGGCAGAGCACAGATACGCAGTATTTT; CDR3: CAWIRRGWQSTDTQYF
J: TRBJ2-4; V: TRBV5-6; D: TRBD1; size: NA; DNA: TGTGCCAGCAGCCGCATATGGGACAGGGGGCATGAAAACATTCAGTACTTC; CDR3: CASSRIWDRGHENIQYF
J: TRBJ1-3; V: TRBV9; D: NA; size: NA; DNA: TGTGCCAGCAGCACCCGGGTGGCCATATATTTT; CDR3: CASSTRVAIYF
J: TRBJ1-5; V: TRBV6-1; D: NA; size: NA; DNA: TGTGCCAGCAGTGAAAGGGGCAGGGAGGGTCAGCCCCAGCATTTT; CDR3: CASSERGREGQPQHF
J: TRBJ1-1; V: TRBV29-1; D: NA; size: NA; DNA: TGCAGCGTTGAAGTAGACAGCAGATGGAACACTGAAGCTTTCTTT; CDR3: CSVEVDSRWNTEAFF
J: TRBJ2-7; V: TRBV7-2; D: TRBD2; size: NA; DNA: TGTGCCAGCAGCTTAAAAGCACCCCTGGGGGGGGAGGACTACGAGCAGTACTTC; CDR3: CASSLKAPLGGEDYEQYF